A selection of T cell receptor beta chains follows, all from one sample in a study of blood T cell repertoires in COVID-19. TCRdb's copy holds only in-frame clones and misses some; the assay was immunoSEQ multiplex PCR. Of some 270,000 clones in the sample, under 90% were seen once. Sample: PBMCs or T cells enriched from blood (not recorded which). The receptor source for this set is a woman in her thirties or forties who had recovered from COVID-19. Each CDR3 is given with its conserved first and last residue. D genes are given only for firm matches. Expanded clones get a size class; other rows say once, few or many, or leave the size out.

TRBJ2-1 TRBV27 TRBD2 NA TGTGCCAGCAGTTTGCTAGCGGGGGGGCCCGATAATGAGCAGTTCTTC CASSLLAGGPDNEQFF
TRBJ1-3 TRBV5-8 NA NA TGTGCCAGCAGCTTGGACAGGTTCTCTGGAAACACCATATATTTT CASSLDRFSGNTIYF
TRBJ1-4 TRBV4-2 NA NA TGTGCCAGCAGCCAAGATCTGGGGGCTGCTAATGAAAAACTGTTTTTT CASSQDLGAANEKLFF
TRBJ2-2 TRBV6-5 NA NA TGTGCCAGCGGATTTCGGGTGTACGGGGAGCTGTTTTTT CASGFRVYGELFF
TRBJ1-2 TRBV2 TRBD1 NA TGTGCCAGCAGTGAATGGGGACAGGAGTCGGAAGGCACCTTC CASSEWGQESEGTF
TRBJ2-7 TRBV6-2/TRBV6-3 NA NA TGTGCCAGCAGTCCCCCAGGGGTCTCCTACGAGCAGTACTTC CASSPPGVSYEQYF
TRBJ1-4 TRBV4-1 TRBD1 NA TGCGCCAGCAGCCCAATCGGGACAGGGGATAATGAAAAACTGTTTTTT CASSPIGTGDNEKLFF
TRBJ2-1 TRBV5-4 NA NA TGTGCCAGCAGCTCATCGGGACTCAATAATGAGCAGTTCTTC CASSSSGLNNEQFF
TRBJ1-1 TRBV11-2 TRBD1 NA TGTGCCAGCAGCTTCGACAGGGTCGCTGAAGCTTTCTTT CASSFDRVAEAFF
TRBJ1-2 TRBV5-4 TRBD1 NA TGTGCCAGCAGCTTGCGTATGATCCGGGACAGGGGGCACGGCTACACCTTC CASSLRMIRDRGHGYTF
TRBJ2-7 TRBV5-4 NA NA TGTGCCAGCAGCAACGGAGGGGAGACCTACGAGCAGTACTTC CASSNGGETYEQYF
TRBJ2-1 TRBV27 TRBD2 NA TGTGCCAGCAGTATCCGACTAGCGTCAGTCAATGAGCAGTTCTTC CASSIRLASVNEQFF
TRBJ2-7 TRBV6-5 TRBD2 NA TGTGCCAGCAGGGGGACTAGCGGGGCTTCCTACGAGCAGTACTTC CASRGTSGASYEQYF
TRBJ1-4 TRBV7-9 NA NA TGTGCCAGCAGCCCAATGGGGGCTCGAGGTGAAAAACTGTTTTTT CASSPMGARGEKLFF
TRBJ1-4 TRBV27 TRBD1 NA TGTGCCAGCAGACCAGGGGGTCCCCTAACTAATGAAAAACTGTTTTTT CASRPGGPLTNEKLFF
TRBJ1-2 TRBV30 TRBD1 NA TGTGCCTGGAGTGAGGACAGGGGCTATGGCTACACCTTC CAWSEDRGYGYTF
TRBJ1-2 TRBV19 TRBD1 NA TGTGCCAGTATCCCTTCTTGGGACAGGGAAAACTATGGCTACACCTTC CASIPSWDRENYGYTF
TRBJ2-7 TRBV3-1/TRBV3-2 NA NA TGTGCCAGCAGCTCGACAGGGAGGTCCTACGAGCAGTACTTC CASSSTGRSYEQYF
TRBJ1-1 TRBV3-1/TRBV3-2 NA once TGTGCCAGCAGCCAAGCGCCTGGGGCGAACACTGAAGCTTTCTTT CASSQAPGANTEAFF
TRBJ1-6 TRBV7-2 NA NA TGTGCCAGCAGCCCCGACAGGAGTAATTCACCCCTCCACTTT CASSPDRSNSPLHF
TRBJ2-1 TRBV7-3 TRBD1 NA TGTGCCAGCAGCCTGGACAGGAGCTCCTACAATGAGCAGTTCTTC CASSLDRSSYNEQFF
TRBJ1-3 TRBV6-2/TRBV6-3 NA NA TGTGCCAGCAGCGTCGGGGGTCGGACCATATATTTT CASSVGGRTIYF
TRBJ1-2 TRBV25-1 TRBD1 NA TGTGCCAGCAGTGAGCTTGGGACAGGTAACCTCTATGGCTACACCTTC CASSELGTGNLYGYTF
TRBJ2-6 TRBV9 TRBD1 NA TGTGCCAGCAGCGTCCCAGGACAGGGGGGAATGGGGGCCAACGTCCTGACTTTC CASSVPGQGGMGANVLTF
TRBJ1-1 TRBV5-5 NA few TGTGCCAGCACCCCTCCCACTGAAGCTTTCTTT CASTPPTEAFF
TRBJ2-2 TRBV7-2 NA NA TGTGCCAGCAGTGCACAGGGAGCCGGGGAGCTGTTTTTT CASSAQGAGELFF
TRBJ1-1 TRBV4-2 NA NA TGTGCCAGCAGCCAAGAATCGGCAGGAGGGAACACTGAAGCTTTCTTT CASSQESAGGNTEAFF
TRBJ1-1 TRBV19 NA NA TGTGCCAGTAGTATGATGGGGCGCTTCACTGAAGCTTTCTTT CASSMMGRFTEAFF
TRBJ2-3 TRBV11-3 NA NA TGTGCCAGCAGCTTAAAGCGGAACCCCGAAGATACGCAGTATTTT CASSLKRNPEDTQYF
TRBJ2-6 TRBV7-2 NA NA TGTGCCAGCAGCTTCACAGGGACCGGGGCCAACGTCCTGACTTTC CASSFTGTGANVLTF
TRBJ1-4 TRBV28 NA NA TGTGCCAGCAGTCCGCCCAACAGGGCGTGGGAAAAACTGTTTTTT CASSPPNRAWEKLFF
TRBJ1-2 TRBV19 NA NA TGTGCCAGTAGTGGCCAGGGTGGGACACAGTTTACTAACTATGGCTACACCTTC CASSGQGGTQFTNYGYTF
TRBJ1-5 TRBV6-5 TRBD1 NA TGTGCCAGCAGTCCGGGACAGGGAGATCAGCCCCAGCATTTT CASSPGQGDQPQHF
TRBJ1-1 TRBV6-5 NA NA TGTGCCAGCAGCTCAGGGAACATGAACACTGAAGCTTTCTTT CASSSGNMNTEAFF
TRBJ1-5 TRBV20-1 TRBD1 NA TGCAGTGCTAGTCGCGACAGGGACAATCAGCCCCAGCATTTT CSASRDRDNQPQHF
TRBJ1-5 TRBV2 TRBD1 NA TGTGCCAGCAGACGTGGGGGGACAGATAATCAGCCCCAGCATTTT CASRRGGTDNQPQHF
TRBJ1-1 TRBV6-5 NA NA TGTGCCAGCAGTTACGGAGCAGGGGAAGCTTTCTTT CASSYGAGEAFF
TRBJ1-4 TRBV4-1 TRBD1 NA TGCGCCAGCACCCTGACATCCGGGACAGTTAATGAAAAACTGTTTTTT CASTLTSGTVNEKLFF
TRBJ2-2 TRBV4-2 TRBD2 NA TGTGCCAGCGGGAGGGCCCACGGGGAGCTGTTTTTT CASGRAHGELFF
TRBJ2-1 TRBV7-9 NA once TGTGCCAGCAGCCAATTCAGGGTTAGCTCCTACAATGAGCAGTTCTTC CASSQFRVSSYNEQFF
TRBJ2-7 TRBV7-6 TRBD2 NA TGTGCCAGCAGCTTAGGGGGACTAGCGGGAGTCGAGCAGTACTTC CASSLGGLAGVEQYF
TRBJ2-7 TRBV5-6 NA NA TGTGCCAGCAGCTTAACAGGCTACGAGCAGTACTTC CASSLTGYEQYF
TRBJ2-7 TRBV6-5 TRBD1 few TGTGCCAGCAGCTACGGGACAGGGCCCTCCTACGAGCAGTACTTC CASSYGTGPSYEQYF
TRBJ2-5 TRBV7-9 TRBD2 NA TGTGCCAGCAGCTTAGGGCTAGCGGGAGGTATGGAGACCCAGTACTTC CASSLGLAGGMETQYF